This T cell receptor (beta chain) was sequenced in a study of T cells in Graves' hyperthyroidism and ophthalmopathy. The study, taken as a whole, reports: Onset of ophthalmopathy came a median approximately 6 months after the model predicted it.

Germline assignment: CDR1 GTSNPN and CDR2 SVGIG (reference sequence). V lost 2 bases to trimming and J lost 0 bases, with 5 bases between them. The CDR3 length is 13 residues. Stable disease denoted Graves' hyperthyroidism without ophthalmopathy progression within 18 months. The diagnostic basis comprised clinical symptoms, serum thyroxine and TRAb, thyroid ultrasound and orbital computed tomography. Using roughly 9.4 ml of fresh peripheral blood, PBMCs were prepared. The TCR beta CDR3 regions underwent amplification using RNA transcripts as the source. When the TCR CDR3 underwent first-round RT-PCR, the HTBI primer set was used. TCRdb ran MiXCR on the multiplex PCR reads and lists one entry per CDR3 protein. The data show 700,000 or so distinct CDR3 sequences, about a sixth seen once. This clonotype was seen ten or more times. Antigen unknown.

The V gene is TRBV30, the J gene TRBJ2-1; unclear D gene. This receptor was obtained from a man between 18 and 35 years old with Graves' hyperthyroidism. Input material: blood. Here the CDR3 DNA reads TGTGCCTGGAGTTATAGCTCCTACAATGAGCAGTTCTTC. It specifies CAWSYSSYNEQFF.